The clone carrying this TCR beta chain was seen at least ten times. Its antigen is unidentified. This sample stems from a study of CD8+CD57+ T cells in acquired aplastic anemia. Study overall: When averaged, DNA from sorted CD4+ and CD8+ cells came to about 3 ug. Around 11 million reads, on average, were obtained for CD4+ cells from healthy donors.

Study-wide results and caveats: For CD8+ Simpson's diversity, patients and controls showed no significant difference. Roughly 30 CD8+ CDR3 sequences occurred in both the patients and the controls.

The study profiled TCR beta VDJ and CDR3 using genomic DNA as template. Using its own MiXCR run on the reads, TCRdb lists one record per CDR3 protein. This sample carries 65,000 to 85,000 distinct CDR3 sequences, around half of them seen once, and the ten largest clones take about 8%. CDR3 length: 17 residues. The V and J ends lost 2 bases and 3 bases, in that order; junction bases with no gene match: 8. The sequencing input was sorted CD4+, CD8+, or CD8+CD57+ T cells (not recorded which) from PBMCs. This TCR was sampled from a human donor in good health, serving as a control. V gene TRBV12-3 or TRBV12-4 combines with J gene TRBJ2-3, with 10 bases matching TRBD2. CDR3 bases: TGTGCCAGCAGTTTATCTCTAGCGGGAGTTTCGACAGATACGCAGTATTTT. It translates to CASSLSLAGVSTDTQYF.